A selection of T cell receptor beta chains follows, all from one sample in a study of OX40 agonist ivuxolimab in advanced cancers. TCRdb's copy holds only in-frame clones and misses some; the assay was immunoSEQ multiplex PCR. In the table there are fewer than 70,000 clones, 89% of which are singletons. Source: CD4+ or CD8+ T cells sorted from blood, taken in a trial of the OX40 agonist ivuxolimab. These receptors were taken from an adult with an advanced solid tumor such as melanoma, head and neck, liver or kidney cancer. Both conserved end residues are part of each CDR3. The order of the fields is J gene, D gene, clone size, V gene, CDR3 protein, CDR3 DNA. D genes are given only for firm matches. Size values are once, few and many counts, or a class for expanded clones, and some rows have none.

>TRBJ1-4|-|once|TRBV4-1
CASSQGWRTNEKLFF
TGCGCCAGCAGCCAAGGTTGGCGGACTAATGAAAAACTGTTTTTT
>TRBJ2-5|TRBD2|once|TRBV5-4
CASSLSGGQETQYF
TGTGCCAGCAGCTTGAGCGGGGGCCAAGAGACCCAGTACTTC
>TRBJ1-1|-|-|TRBV10-3
CAISESQTVGEAFF
TGTGCCATCAGTGAGTCCCAGACCGTCGGGGAAGCTTTCTTT
>TRBJ2-1|TRBD2|-|TRBV30
CAWSVSSGAAGEQFF
TGTGCCTGGAGTGTTTCTAGCGGGGCGGCTGGGGAGCAGTTCTTC
>TRBJ2-7|TRBD2|-|TRBV27
CASSLSRGGEQYF
TGTGCCAGCAGTTTATCCCGGGGGGGCGAGCAGTACTTC
>TRBJ2-3|TRBD2|-|TRBV7-9
CASSLSGAPADTQYF
TGTGCCAGCAGCTTAAGCGGGGCCCCGGCAGATACGCAGTATTTT
>TRBJ1-6|-|-|TRBV6-1
CASGQYNSPLHF
TGTGCCAGCGGACAGTATAATTCACCCCTCCACTTT
>TRBJ2-5|-|-|TRBV5-5
CASSLEQQETQYF
TGTGCCAGCAGCTTGGAACAGCAAGAGACCCAGTACTTC
>TRBJ1-1|TRBD1|once|TRBV7-9
CASSLTGGFTEAFF
TGTGCCAGCAGCTTAACAGGGGGCTTCACTGAAGCTTTCTTT
>TRBJ1-1|-|-|TRBV25-1
CASSGGGWAFF
TGTGCCAGCAGTGGGGGTGGATGGGCTTTCTTT
>TRBJ1-2|TRBD1|-|TRBV5-5
CASSSRGQGWDGYTF
TGTGCCAGCAGCTCGCGAGGACAGGGGTGGGATGGCTACACCTTC
>TRBJ1-5|-|-|TRBV28
CASSLLGNQPQHF
TGTGCCAGCAGTTTATTGGGAAATCAGCCCCAGCATTTT
>TRBJ2-7|-|-|TRBV25-1
CASRQSGGTYEQYF
TGTGCCAGCAGACAGTCAGGGGGGACCTACGAGCAGTACTTC